This entry is about one T cell receptor beta chain. This record belongs to a study of CD8 T cells in Susac syndrome. Random-hexamer reverse transcription was applied to about 0.45 to 1 ug RNA. TCRdb reprocessed the immunoSEQ multiplex PCR reads with MiXCR, giving one entry per CDR3 protein. This sample has around 100,000 distinct CDR3 sequences, with 95% found just once. The germline gives CDR1 LGHDT, CDR2 YNNKEL (reference sequence). Between the trimmed V and J ends, which lost 4 bases and 5 bases, there was a span of 17 bases. This CDR3 comprises 15 residues. The sequencing input was CD8+ T cells from PBMCs. The sequence came from a human donor with Susac syndrome. The rearrangement links TRBV3-1 to TRBJ2-5, with a tentative D call TRBD2 (5 bases). The CDR3 loop reads CASSRTEDSWETQYF. In nucleotides, the CDR3 is TGTGCCAGCAGCCGGACGGAGGATTCCTGGGAGACCCAGTACTTC.